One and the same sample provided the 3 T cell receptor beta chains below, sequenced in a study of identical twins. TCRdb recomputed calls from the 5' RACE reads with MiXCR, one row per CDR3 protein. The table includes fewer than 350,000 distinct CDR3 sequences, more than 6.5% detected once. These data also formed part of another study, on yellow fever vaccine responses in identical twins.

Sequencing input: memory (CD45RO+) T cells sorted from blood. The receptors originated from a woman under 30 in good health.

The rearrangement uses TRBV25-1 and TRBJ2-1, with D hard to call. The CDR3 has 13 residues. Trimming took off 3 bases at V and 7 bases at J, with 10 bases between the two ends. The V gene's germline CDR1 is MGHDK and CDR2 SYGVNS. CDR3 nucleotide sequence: TGTGCCAGCAGTGATGGTAGTAGGAATGAGCAGTTCTTC. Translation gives CASSDGSRNEQFF.

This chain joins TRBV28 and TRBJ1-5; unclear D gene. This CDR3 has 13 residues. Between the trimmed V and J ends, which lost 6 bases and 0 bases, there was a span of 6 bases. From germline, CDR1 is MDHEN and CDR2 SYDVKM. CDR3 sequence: CASREYSNQPQHF. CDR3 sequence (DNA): TGTGCCAGCAGAGAATATAGCAATCAGCCCCAGCATTTT. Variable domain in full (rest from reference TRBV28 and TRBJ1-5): DVKVTQSSRYLVKRTGEKVFLECVQDMDHENMFWYRQDPGLGLRLIYFSYDVKMKEKGDIPEGYSVSREKKERFSLILESASTNQTSMYLCASREYSNQPQHFGDGTRLSIL.

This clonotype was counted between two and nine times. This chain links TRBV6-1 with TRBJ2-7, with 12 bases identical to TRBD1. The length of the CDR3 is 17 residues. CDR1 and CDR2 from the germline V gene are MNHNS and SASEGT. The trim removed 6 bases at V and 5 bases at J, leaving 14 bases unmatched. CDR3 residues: CASRGGTGGVPHNEQYF. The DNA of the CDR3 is TGTGCCAGCAGGGGGGGGACAGGGGGCGTCCCCCATAACGAGCAGTACTTC.